The 20 T cell receptor beta chains below were found in one sample sequenced in a study of CD8 T cells in Susac syndrome (dated by TCRdb to the late 2010s). Library preparation used the immunoSEQ multiplex PCR assay. RNA was extracted with the RNeasy kit and roughly 0.45 to 1 ug was reverse transcribed using random hexamers. Using fastp trimming at Q25 and MiXCR clonotype assembly, TCRdb reanalyzed the public sequencing data and kept in-frame beta chains. Rows merge per CDR3 protein into single entries with the most common DNA and genes. Recorded for this sample are 90,000 to 150,000 distinct CDR3 sequences; around 94% of them occurred a single time. Roughly 0.098% of the sample is in the top ten clones. The sequenced material came from CD4+ T cells from PBMCs. These receptors all come from a human donor in good health.

V gene TRBV5-1 combines with J gene TRBJ1-1; perhaps TRBD1 as D (5 bases). V lost 5 bases and J 5 bases, leaving 13 bases between the germline ends. Per germline, CDR1 SGHRS and CDR2 YFSETQ. CDR3 length: 13 amino acids. The CDR3, as DNA: TGCGCCAGCAGACTCAGGGCAGGAACTGAAGCTTTCTTT. It codes for CASRLRAGTEAFF.

The chain has TRBV4-2 and TRBJ2-3; D not certain. This CDR3 is built from 12 residues. In germline, CDR1 is LGHNA, CDR2 YNFKEQ. Trimming stripped 1 base from V and 4 bases from J, with 3 bases between. This chain's CDR3 is CASSQVADTQYF. CDR3 bases: TGTGCCAGCAGCCAAGTGGCAGATACGCAGTATTTT.

The chain has TRBV6-5 and TRBJ2-7; no clear D. This CDR3 has 14 residues. With 0 bases removed from V and 2 bases from J, the gap between germline ends came to 8 bases. CDR1 and CDR2 (germline): MNHEY, SVGAGI. The CDR3 here is CASSYSKGTYEQYF. CDR3 coding DNA: TGTGCCAGCAGTTACTCCAAGGGAACCTACGAGCAGTACTTC.

The V and J genes are TRBV15 and TRBJ2-4; D is tentatively TRBD1 or TRBD2 (6 bases each). V lost 8 bases to trimming and J lost 7 bases, with 24 bases between them. The CDR3 totals 16 residues. Germline V gene data show CDR1 as LNHNV and CDR2 as YYDKDF (reference sequence). The CDR3 sequence: CATGGRGMGKRNIQYF. In DNA, the CDR3 is TGTGCCACCGGGGGGCGCGGAATGGGGAAAAGGAACATTCAGTACTTC.

This chain joins TRBV12-3 or TRBV12-4 and TRBJ2-1, with 8 bases aligning to TRBD2. V lost 5 bases and J lost 0; bases outside the gene matches: 3. The CDR3 runs 15 residues. CDR3 residues: CASSASGSSYNEQFF. DNA for the CDR3: TGTGCCAGCAGTGCCAGCGGGAGCTCCTACAATGAGCAGTTCTTC.

This chain joins TRBV18 and TRBJ1-6; possible D gene TRBD1, 6 bases. Per the germline V gene, CDR1 is KGHSH and CDR2 is LQKENI. The CDR3 covers 13 residues. V gave up 3 bases and J gave up 7 bases, with 7 bases separating them. CDR3 coding DNA: TGTGCCAGCTCACCCCAGGGGAATTCACCCCTCCACTTT. This translates into CASSPQGNSPLHF.

The gene calls are TRBV19 and TRBJ1-5; D unresolved. V lost 5 bases, J lost 7 bases, and 12 bases lay in between. Germline lookup yields CDR1 LNHDA and CDR2 SQIVND (reference sequence). The CDR3 extends over 13 amino acids. The CDR3, as DNA: TGTGCCAGTAGTCCAGTGGTGGGCCAGCCCCAGCATTTT. The encoded protein is CASSPVVGQPQHF.

The gene calls are TRBV28 and TRBJ2-5; D not certain. V lost 5 bases to trimming and J lost 0 bases, with 10 bases between them. Germline V gene data show CDR1 as MDHEN and CDR2 as SYDVKM. The CDR3 runs 14 residues. CDR3 amino acids: CASSLRLDQETQYF. The CDR3 bases are TGTGCCAGCAGTCTGCGGCTAGACCAAGAGACCCAGTACTTC.

The V and J genes are TRBV18 and TRBJ1-6; no clear D gene. This CDR3 comprises 17 residues. CDR1 KGHSH and CDR2 LQKENI come from the germline V gene. The V gene lost 3 bases and the J gene lost 7 bases, with 19 bases spanning the gap. The CDR3 coding sequence is TGTGCCAGCTCACCGCAATCCCGGTCCCGGGAAAATTCACCCCTCCACTTT. It is translated as CASSPQSRSRENSPLHF.

The count of this clonotype is one. J is TRBJ2-5 and V is TRBV18; D could derive from TRBD1 or TRBD2 (6 bases each). V was clipped by 2 bases and J by 2 bases, with 21 bases between them. CDR3 size: 18 residues. CDR1 and CDR2 (germline): KGHSH, LQKENI. The CDR3 DNA follows: TGTGCCAGCTCACCAGGATCGAACACGGGGGCCTCTCAAGAGACCCAGTACTTC. Protein sequence: CASSPGSNTGASQETQYF.

The gene calls are TRBV5-1 and TRBJ2-2; unclear D gene. The CDR3 totals 13 residues. Trimming took 4 bases from V and 6 from J, leaving 10 bases between them. Germline loops: CDR1 SGHRS, CDR2 YFSETQ. DNA of the CDR3: TGCGCCAGCAGCACCCGGCCGTCCGGGGAGCTGTTTTTT. Protein sequence: CASSTRPSGELFF.

This clonotype was counted once. The genes are TRBV4-3 and TRBJ1-5; the D is unclear. The germline V and J ends were trimmed by 0 bases and 5 bases, with 11 bases remaining between them. The germline gives CDR1 LGHNA, CDR2 YSLEER. The CDR3 extends over 15 amino acids. CDR3 nucleotides: TGCGCCAGCAGCCAAGAAGTGGGTTTAGATCAGCCCCAGCATTTT. Protein sequence: CASSQEVGLDQPQHF.

This rearrangement joins TRBV12-3 or TRBV12-4 to TRBJ2-1, with unresolved D. This CDR3 comprises 15 residues. Trimming removed 0 bases from V and 2 bases from J, with 8 bases in between. CDR3 sequence: CASSLANEAYNEQFF. The DNA of the CDR3 is TGTGCCAGCAGTTTAGCGAACGAGGCCTACAATGAGCAGTTCTTC.

V and J are TRBV19 and TRBJ1-5; D uncertain. Germline V gene data show CDR1 as LNHDA and CDR2 as SQIVND (reference sequence). V was pared by 1 base and J by 11 bases, with 18 bases between. This CDR3 comprises 15 residues. The CDR3 DNA reads as TGTGCCAGTAGTATAGTTGGTTGGTCAAGTGGGACCCAGCATTTT. Translation gives CASSIVGWSSGTQHF. The variable domain in full, with the rest retrieved from reference TRBV19 and TRBJ1-5, is DGGITQSPKYLFRKEGQNVTLSCEQNLNHDAMYWYRQDPGQGLRLIYYSQIVNDFQKGDIAEGYSVSREKKESFPLTVTSAQKNPTAFYLCASSIVGWSSGTQHFGDGTRLSIL.

The chain is built from TRBV3-1 and TRBJ2-7; unclear D gene. Per the germline V gene, CDR1 is LGHDT and CDR2 is YNNKEL (reference sequence). Deletions cut 8 bases from V and 5 bases from J, with 10 bases between. The CDR3 contains 11 residues. As DNA, the CDR3 is TGTGCCAGCGGGCATTCCCACGAGCAGTACTTC. Amino acids: CASGHSHEQYF.

The CDR3: CASRLQGGEQYF. The CDR3 DNA follows: TGTGCCAGCAGATTACAGGGCGGCGAGCAGTACTTC. The V and J genes are TRBV2 and TRBJ2-7; D is possibly TRBD1 (6 bases). This CDR3 contains 12 residues. V dropped 6 bases and J dropped 6 bases, with 12 bases sitting between them. The germline V gene has CDR1 SNHLY and CDR2 FYNNEI.

The sample holds one count of this clonotype. The rearrangement joins TRBV29-1 to TRBJ2-2, with D hard to call. Per germline, CDR1 SQVTM and CDR2 ANQGSEA. The V and J ends lost 5 bases and 1 base respectively, with 14 bases between them. The CDR3 runs to 15 residues. The CDR3 here is CSVRLETENTGELFF. DNA of the CDR3: TGCAGCGTTCGACTGGAGACTGAGAACACCGGGGAGCTGTTTTTT.

The chain carries TRBV19 and TRBJ2-7; D possibly corresponds to TRBD1 (5 bases). The germline V and J ends were trimmed by 7 bases and 6 bases, with 19 bases remaining between them. Germline CDR1 reads LNHDA; CDR2 reads SQIVND (reference sequence). The length of the CDR3 is 14 residues. The CDR3 sequence: CASKVRHEGVEQYF. CDR3 DNA: TGTGCCAGTAAAGTCCGACACGAAGGGGTCGAGCAGTACTTC.

CDR3 sequence: CASSSTGSEQYF. CDR3 in DNA: TGTGCCAGCAGCTCGACAGGATCCGAGCAGTACTTC. The V and J genes are TRBV6-5 and TRBJ2-7; D perhaps matches TRBD1 (6 bases). There are 12 residues in the CDR3. CDR1 and CDR2 from the germline V gene are MNHEY and SVGAGI. V lost 6 bases to trimming and J lost 6 bases, with 12 bases between them.

This sequence joins TRBV10-2 and TRBJ2-1; TRBD2 matches at 7 bases. The V and J ends lost 5 bases and 1 base, in that order; junction bases with no gene match: 5. The CDR3 consists of 15 residues. CDR1 and CDR2 (germline): WSHSY, SAAADI. The CDR3: CASSRAGTSYNEQFF. The CDR3 bases are TGCGCCAGCAGTAGAGCGGGGACTTCCTACAATGAGCAGTTCTTC.